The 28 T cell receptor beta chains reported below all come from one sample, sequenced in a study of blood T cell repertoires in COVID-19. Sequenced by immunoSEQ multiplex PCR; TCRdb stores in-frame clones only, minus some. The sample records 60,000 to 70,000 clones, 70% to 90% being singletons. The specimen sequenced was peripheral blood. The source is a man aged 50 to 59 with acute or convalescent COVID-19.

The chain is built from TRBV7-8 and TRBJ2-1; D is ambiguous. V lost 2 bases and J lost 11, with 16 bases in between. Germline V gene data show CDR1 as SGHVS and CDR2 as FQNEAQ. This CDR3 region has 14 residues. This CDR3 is CASSLSVSLSQQFF. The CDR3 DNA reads TGTGCCAGCAGCTTATCCGTGTCTCTATCCCAGCAGTTCTTC.

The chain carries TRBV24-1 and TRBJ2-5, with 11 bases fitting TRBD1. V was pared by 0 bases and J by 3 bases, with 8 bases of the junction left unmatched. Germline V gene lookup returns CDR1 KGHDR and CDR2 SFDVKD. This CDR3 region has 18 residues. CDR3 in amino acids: CATSDLGPRDRGKETQYF. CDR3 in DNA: TGTGCCACCAGTGATTTGGGCCCCCGGGACAGGGGGAAAGAGACCCAGTACTTC.

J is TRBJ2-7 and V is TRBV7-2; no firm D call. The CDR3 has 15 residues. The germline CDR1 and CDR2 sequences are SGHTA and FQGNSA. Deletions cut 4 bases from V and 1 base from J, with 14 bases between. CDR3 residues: CASSSRDIGSYEQYF. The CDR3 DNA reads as TGTGCCAGCAGCTCCCGCGACATCGGATCCTACGAGCAGTACTTC.

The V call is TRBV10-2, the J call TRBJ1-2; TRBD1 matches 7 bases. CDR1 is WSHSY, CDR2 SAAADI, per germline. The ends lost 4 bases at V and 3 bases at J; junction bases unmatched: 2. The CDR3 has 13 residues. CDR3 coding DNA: TGCGCCAGCAGTGGGGGACAGTACTATGGCTACACCTTC. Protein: CASSGGQYYGYTF.

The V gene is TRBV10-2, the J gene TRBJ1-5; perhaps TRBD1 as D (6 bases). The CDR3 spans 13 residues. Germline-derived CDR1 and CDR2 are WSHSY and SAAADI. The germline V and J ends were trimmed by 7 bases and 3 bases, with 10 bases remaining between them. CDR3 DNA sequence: TGCGCCAGCACAGACAGGCCCAATCAGCCCCAGCATTTT. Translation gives CASTDRPNQPQHF.

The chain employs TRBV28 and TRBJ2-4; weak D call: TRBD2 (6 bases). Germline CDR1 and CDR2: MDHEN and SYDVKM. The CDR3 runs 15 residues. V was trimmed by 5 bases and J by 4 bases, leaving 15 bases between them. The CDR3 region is CASSGGGGAKNIQYF. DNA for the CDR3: TGTGCCAGCAGTGGGGGTGGCGGGGCTAAAAACATTCAGTACTTC.

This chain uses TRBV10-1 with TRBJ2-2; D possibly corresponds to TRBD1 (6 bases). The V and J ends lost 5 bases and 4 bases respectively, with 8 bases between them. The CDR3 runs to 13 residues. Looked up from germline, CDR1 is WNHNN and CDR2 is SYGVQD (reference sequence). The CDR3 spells CASSKDSTGELFF. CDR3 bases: TGCGCCAGCAGTAAGGACAGCACCGGGGAGCTGTTTTTT.

This CDR3 is CASSETNRGPFF. In DNA, the CDR3 is TGTGCCAGCAGTGAGACCAACAGGGGCCCGTTCTTC. V is TRBV6-1 and J is TRBJ2-1; 7 nucleotides line up with TRBD1. The V and J ends lost 3 bases and 15 bases, in that order; junction bases with no gene match: 8. The CDR3 contains 12 residues. CDR1 is MNHNS, CDR2 SASEGT, per germline.

CDR3 nucleotide sequence: TGTGCCAGTAGTCAGGGGCCTATTAATTCACCCCTCCACTTT. As protein: CASSQGPINSPLHF. The chain links TRBV19 to TRBJ1-6, with D tentatively TRBD1 (6 bases). Trimming removed 5 bases from V and 6 bases from J, with 11 bases in between. The germline V gene has CDR1 LNHDA and CDR2 SQIVND (reference sequence). This CDR3 has 14 amino acids.

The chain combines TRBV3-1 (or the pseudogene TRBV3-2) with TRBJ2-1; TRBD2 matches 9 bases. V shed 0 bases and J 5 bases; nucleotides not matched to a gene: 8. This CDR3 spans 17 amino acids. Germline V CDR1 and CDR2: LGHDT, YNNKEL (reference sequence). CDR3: CASSQDLGGGANNEQFF. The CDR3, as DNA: TGTGCCAGCAGCCAAGATCTGGGCGGGGGGGCCAACAATGAGCAGTTCTTC.

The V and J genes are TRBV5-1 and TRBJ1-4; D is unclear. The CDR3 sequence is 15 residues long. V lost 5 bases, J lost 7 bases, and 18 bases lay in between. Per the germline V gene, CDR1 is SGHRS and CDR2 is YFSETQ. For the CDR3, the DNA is TGCGCCAGCAGGGAGGTAGCCGGAGTGACTGAAAAACTGTTTTTT. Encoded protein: CASREVAGVTEKLFF.

CDR3 residues: CATSPRTGKNTDTQYF. In DNA form, the CDR3 reads TGTGCCACCAGCCCTCGGACAGGGAAAAACACAGATACGCAGTATTTT. This chain uses TRBV24-1 with TRBJ2-3; 8 positions match TRBD1. The junction had 10 bases not matched to a gene; V was cut back by 7 bases and J by 2 bases. This CDR3 has 16 amino acids. CDR1 is KGHDR, CDR2 SFDVKD, per germline.

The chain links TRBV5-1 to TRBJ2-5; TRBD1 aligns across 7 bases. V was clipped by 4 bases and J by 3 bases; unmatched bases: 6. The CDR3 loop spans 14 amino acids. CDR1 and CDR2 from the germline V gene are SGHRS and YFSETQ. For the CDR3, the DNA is TGCGCCAGCAGCATCAGGGGGTTCGAAGAGACCCAGTACTTC. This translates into CASSIRGFEETQYF.

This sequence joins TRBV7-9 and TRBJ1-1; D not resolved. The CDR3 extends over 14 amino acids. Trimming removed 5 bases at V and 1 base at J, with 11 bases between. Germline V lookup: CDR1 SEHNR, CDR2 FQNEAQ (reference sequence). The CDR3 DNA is TGTGCCAGCAGCCCCGGTCGTGGGAACACTGAAGCTTTCTTT. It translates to CASSPGRGNTEAFF. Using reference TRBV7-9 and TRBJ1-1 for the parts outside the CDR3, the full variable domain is DTGVSQNPRHKITKRGQNVTFRCDPISEHNRLYWYRQTLGQGPEFLTYFQNEAQLEKSRLLSDRFSAERPKGSFSTLEIQRTEQGDSAMYLCASSPGRGNTEAFFGQGTRLTVV.

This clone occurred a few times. The CDR3 protein is CAWSGGQDYGYTF. The DNA for the CDR3 is TGTGCCTGGAGTGGCGGACAGGACTATGGCTACACCTTC. This chain uses TRBV30 with TRBJ1-2, with 7 bases matching TRBD1. This CDR3 spans 13 amino acids. Germline V gene lookup returns CDR1 GTSNPN and CDR2 SVGIG (reference sequence). With V trimmed by 1 base and J by 3 bases, 2 bases remained unmatched. The whole variable domain, remainder taken from reference TRBV30 and TRBJ1-2, is SQTIHQWPATLVQPVGSPLSLECTVEGTSNPNLYWYRQAAGRGLQLLFYSVGIGQISSEVPQNLSASRPQDRQFILSSKKLLLSDSGFYLCAWSGGQDYGYTFGSGTRLTVV.

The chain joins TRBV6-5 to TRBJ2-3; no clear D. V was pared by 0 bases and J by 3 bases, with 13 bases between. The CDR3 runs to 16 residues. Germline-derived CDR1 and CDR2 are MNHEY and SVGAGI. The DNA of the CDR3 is TGTGCCAGCAGTTACTCGGCCCAGACTGGAACAGATACGCAGTATTTT. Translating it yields CASSYSAQTGTDTQYF.

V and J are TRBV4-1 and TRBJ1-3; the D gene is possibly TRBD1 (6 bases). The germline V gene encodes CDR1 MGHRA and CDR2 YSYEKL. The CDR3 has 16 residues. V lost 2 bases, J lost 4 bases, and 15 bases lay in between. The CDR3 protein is CASSQKNAGTGNTIYF. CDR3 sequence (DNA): TGCGCCAGCAGCCAAAAAAATGCCGGGACAGGAAACACCATATATTTT.

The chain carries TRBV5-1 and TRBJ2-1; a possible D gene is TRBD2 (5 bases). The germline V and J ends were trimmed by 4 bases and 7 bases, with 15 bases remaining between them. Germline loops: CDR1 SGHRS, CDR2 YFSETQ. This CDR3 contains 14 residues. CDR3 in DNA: TGCGCCAGCAGCGCGGGCCGAGTTCCGAATGAGCAGTTCTTC. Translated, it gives CASSAGRVPNEQFF.

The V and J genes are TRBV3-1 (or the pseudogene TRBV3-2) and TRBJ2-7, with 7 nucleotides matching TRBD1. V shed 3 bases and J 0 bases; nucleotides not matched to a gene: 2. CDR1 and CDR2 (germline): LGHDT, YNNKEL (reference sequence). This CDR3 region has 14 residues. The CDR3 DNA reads TGTGCCAGCAGCCAGGACAGGAGCTCCTACGAGCAGTACTTC. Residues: CASSQDRSSYEQYF.

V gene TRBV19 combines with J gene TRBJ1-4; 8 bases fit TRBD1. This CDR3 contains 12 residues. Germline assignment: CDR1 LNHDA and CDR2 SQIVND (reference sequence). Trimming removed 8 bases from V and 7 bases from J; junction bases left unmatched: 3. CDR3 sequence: CASQGASEKLFF. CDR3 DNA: TGTGCCAGTCAGGGGGCGAGTGAAAAACTGTTTTTT.

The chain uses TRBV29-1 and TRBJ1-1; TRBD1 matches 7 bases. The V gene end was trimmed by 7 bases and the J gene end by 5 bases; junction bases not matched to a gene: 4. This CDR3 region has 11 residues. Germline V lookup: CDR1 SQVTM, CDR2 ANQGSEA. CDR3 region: CSARGSTEAFF. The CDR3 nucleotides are TGCAGCGCCAGGGGGAGTACTGAAGCTTTCTTT.

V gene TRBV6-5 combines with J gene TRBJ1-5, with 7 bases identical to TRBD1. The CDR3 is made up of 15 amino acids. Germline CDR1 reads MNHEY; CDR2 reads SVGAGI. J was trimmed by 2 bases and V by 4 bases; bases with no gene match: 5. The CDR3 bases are TGTGCCAGCAGTTCCGACAGGGAGGGCAATCAGCCCCAGCATTTT. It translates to CASSSDREGNQPQHF.

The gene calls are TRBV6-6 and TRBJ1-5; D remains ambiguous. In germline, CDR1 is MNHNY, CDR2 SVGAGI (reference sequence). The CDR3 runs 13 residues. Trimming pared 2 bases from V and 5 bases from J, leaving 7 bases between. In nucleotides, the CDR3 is TGTGCCAGCAGTTACGGGCAGTATCAGCCCCAGCATTTT. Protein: CASSYGQYQPQHF.

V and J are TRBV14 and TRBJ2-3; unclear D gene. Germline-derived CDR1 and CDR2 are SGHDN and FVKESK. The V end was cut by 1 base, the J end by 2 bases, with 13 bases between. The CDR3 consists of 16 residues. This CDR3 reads CASSQAPPGYTDTQYF. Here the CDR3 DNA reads TGTGCCAGCAGCCAAGCCCCCCCCGGGTACACAGATACGCAGTATTTT.

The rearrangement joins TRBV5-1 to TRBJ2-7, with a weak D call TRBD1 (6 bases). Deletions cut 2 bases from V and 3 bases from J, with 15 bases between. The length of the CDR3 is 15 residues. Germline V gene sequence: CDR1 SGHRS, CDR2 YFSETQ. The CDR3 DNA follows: TGCGCCAGCAGCTTTCCCCCAGGGGAATACTACGAGCAGTACGTC. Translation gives CASSFPPGEYYEQYV.

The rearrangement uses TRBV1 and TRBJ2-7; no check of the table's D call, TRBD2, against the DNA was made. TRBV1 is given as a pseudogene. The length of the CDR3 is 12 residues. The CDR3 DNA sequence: TGCACCAGCAGCCAGCGACTTTGCGAGCAGTACGTC. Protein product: CTSSQRLCEQYV.

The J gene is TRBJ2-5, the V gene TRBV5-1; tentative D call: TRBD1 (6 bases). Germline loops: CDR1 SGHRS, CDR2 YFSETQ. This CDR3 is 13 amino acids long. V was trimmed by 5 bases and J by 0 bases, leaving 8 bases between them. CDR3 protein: CASSRGYQETQYF. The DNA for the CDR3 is TGCGCCAGCAGTAGGGGGTACCAAGAGACCCAGTACTTC.

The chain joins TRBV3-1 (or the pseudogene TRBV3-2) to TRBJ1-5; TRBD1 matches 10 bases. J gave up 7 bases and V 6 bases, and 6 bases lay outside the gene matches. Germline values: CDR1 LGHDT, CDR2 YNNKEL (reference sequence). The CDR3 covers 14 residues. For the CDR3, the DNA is TGTGCCAGCAGACGGACAGGGGGGAGGCAGCCCCAGCATTTT. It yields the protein CASRRTGGRQPQHF.